These T cell receptor beta chains were read from a single sample in a study of blood T cell repertoires in COVID-19. TCRdb keeps only in-frame clones here, not all; method: immunoSEQ multiplex PCR. Of 350,000 to 400,000 clones listed, around 87% are singletons. Sample: PBMCs or T cells enriched from blood (not recorded which). The receptors shown here come from a man aged 35 to 55 in a cohort exposed to, infected with or recovered from COVID-19 (not recorded which). Both conserved end residues are part of each CDR3. The D gene is left open where the match is weak. Part of the rows lack a size; the others show once, few, many or a class for expanded clones.

CDR3aa: CASSKKTGESYEQYF
CDR3nt: TGTGCCAGCAGCAAAAAAACAGGGGAATCCTACGAGCAGTACTTC
j_gene: TRBJ2-7
abundance: -
d_gene: -
v_gene: TRBV21-1

CDR3aa: CASSSTGGASYEQYF
CDR3nt: TGTGCCAGCAGTTCGACAGGGGGCGCCTCCTACGAGCAGTACTTC
j_gene: TRBJ2-7
abundance: once
d_gene: TRBD1
v_gene: TRBV27

CDR3aa: CAIRTRLNTEAFF
CDR3nt: TGTGCCATCAGGACGCGGCTGAACACTGAAGCTTTCTTT
j_gene: TRBJ1-1
abundance: -
d_gene: -
v_gene: TRBV10-3

CDR3aa: CASSLVGEDSSYEQYF
CDR3nt: TGTGCCAGCAGCTTAGTAGGGGAGGATAGCTCCTACGAGCAGTACTTC
j_gene: TRBJ2-7
abundance: few
d_gene: -
v_gene: TRBV7-8

CDR3aa: CASSLQGASQPQHF
CDR3nt: TGTGCCAGCAGCCTACAGGGGGCGAGTCAGCCCCAGCATTTT
j_gene: TRBJ1-5
abundance: -
d_gene: TRBD1
v_gene: TRBV2

CDR3aa: CAWSFAGGYEQFF
CDR3nt: TGTGCCTGGAGTTTTGCGGGAGGGTATGAGCAGTTCTTC
j_gene: TRBJ2-1
abundance: -
d_gene: TRBD2
v_gene: TRBV30

CDR3aa: CASSLFVRHSSNYGYTF
CDR3nt: TGTGCCAGCAGCTTGTTCGTCAGACACTCGTCTAACTATGGCTACACCTTC
j_gene: TRBJ1-2
abundance: -
d_gene: -
v_gene: TRBV5-5

CDR3aa: CAWSPTRNQPQHF
CDR3nt: TGTGCCTGGAGTCCCACCCGGAATCAGCCCCAGCATTTT
j_gene: TRBJ1-5
abundance: -
d_gene: -
v_gene: TRBV30

CDR3aa: CASSLTSGDPYEQYF
CDR3nt: TGTGCCAGCAGCTTAACTAGCGGAGACCCCTACGAGCAGTACTTC
j_gene: TRBJ2-7
abundance: -
d_gene: TRBD2
v_gene: TRBV7-9

CDR3aa: CAWSVGDFYEQYF
CDR3nt: TGTGCCTGGAGTGTAGGGGATTTCTACGAGCAGTACTTC
j_gene: TRBJ2-7
abundance: few
d_gene: -
v_gene: TRBV30

CDR3aa: CASSLPPQGFTEAFF
CDR3nt: TGCGCCAGCAGTCTTCCACCCCAGGGATTCACTGAAGCTTTCTTT
j_gene: TRBJ1-1
abundance: -
d_gene: -
v_gene: TRBV23-1

CDR3aa: CASNGQGRAEAFF
CDR3nt: TGTGCCAGCAACGGACAGGGGCGGGCTGAAGCTTTCTTT
j_gene: TRBJ1-1
abundance: -
d_gene: TRBD1
v_gene: TRBV28

CDR3aa: CSVEGAGGEDTQYF
CDR3nt: TGCAGCGTTGAGGGAGCGGGAGGGGAAGATACGCAGTATTTT
j_gene: TRBJ2-3
abundance: -
d_gene: TRBD2
v_gene: TRBV29-1

CDR3aa: CASSRGQGPSYEQYF
CDR3nt: TGTGCCAGCTCGCGAGGACAGGGACCCTCCTACGAGCAGTACTTC
j_gene: TRBJ2-7
abundance: -
d_gene: TRBD1
v_gene: TRBV18

CDR3aa: CASSPPRGISPGELFF
CDR3nt: TGTGCCAGCTCACCACCGAGGGGGATTAGTCCCGGGGAGCTGTTTTTT
j_gene: TRBJ2-2
abundance: -
d_gene: -
v_gene: TRBV18

CDR3aa: CASIDPSGRTDTQYF
CDR3nt: TGTGCCAGCATAGATCCTAGCGGGAGGACAGATACGCAGTATTTT
j_gene: TRBJ2-3
abundance: -
d_gene: TRBD2
v_gene: TRBV6-5